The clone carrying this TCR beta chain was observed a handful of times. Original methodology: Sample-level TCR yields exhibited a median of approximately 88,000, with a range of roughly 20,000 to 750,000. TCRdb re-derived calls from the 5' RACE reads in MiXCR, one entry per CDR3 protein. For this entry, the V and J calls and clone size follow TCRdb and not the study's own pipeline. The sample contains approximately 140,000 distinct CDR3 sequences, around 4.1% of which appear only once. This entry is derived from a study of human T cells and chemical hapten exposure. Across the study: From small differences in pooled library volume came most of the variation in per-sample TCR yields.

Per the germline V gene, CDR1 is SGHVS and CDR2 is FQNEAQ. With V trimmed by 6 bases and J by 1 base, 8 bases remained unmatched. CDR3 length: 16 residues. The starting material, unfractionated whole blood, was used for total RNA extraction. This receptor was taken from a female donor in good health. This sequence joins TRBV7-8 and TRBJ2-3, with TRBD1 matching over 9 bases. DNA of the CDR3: TGTGCCAGCAGTCGTTGGACAGGGGAAGGCACAGATACGCAGTATTTT. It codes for CASSRWTGEGTDTQYF.